The 27 T cell receptor beta chains reported below all come from one sample, sequenced in a study of control samples from healthy donors and cancer patients. Assay used: immunoSEQ multiplex PCR; TCRdb lists only in-frame clones, some missing. Of just over 150,000 clones in the sample, 70% to 90% were seen once. Material: blood. All receptors derive from a young man in good health.

This clone was seen just once. The chain uses TRBV19 and TRBJ1-4; TRBD1 is a possible D gene (6 bases). The V gene's germline CDR1 is LNHDA and CDR2 SQIVND (reference sequence). The CDR3 loop spans 15 amino acids. Trimming removed 6 bases at V and 3 bases at J, with 14 bases between. Here the CDR3 DNA reads TGTGCCAGTAGATTACAGGGCCTAGCTAATGAAAAACTGTTTTTT. Its protein is CASRLQGLANEKLFF.

This chain uses TRBV6-6 with TRBJ1-2, with unresolved D. CDR1 MNHNY and CDR2 SVGAGI come from the germline V gene (reference sequence). This CDR3 region has 13 residues. Trimming took off 4 bases at V and 4 bases at J, with 10 bases between the two ends. The CDR3 coding sequence is TGTGCCAGCAGTTTGGAGGCGATCTATGGCTACACCTTC. It translates to CASSLEAIYGYTF.

This sequence joins TRBV18 and TRBJ2-2; possibly TRBD1 for D (6 bases). This CDR3 comprises 13 residues. The V gene lost 4 bases and the J gene lost 5 bases, with 8 bases spanning the gap. Germline CDR1 KGHSH, CDR2 LQKENI. DNA of the CDR3: TGTGCCAGCTCACAAGACAGGACCGGGGAGCTGTTTTTT. It is translated as CASSQDRTGELFF.

The genes are TRBV18 and TRBJ2-6, with a possible D match to TRBD2 (6 bases). Trimming pared 3 bases from V and 3 bases from J, leaving 9 bases between. Germline-derived CDR1 and CDR2 are KGHSH and LQKENI. The CDR3 is made up of 15 amino acids. DNA for the CDR3: TGTGCCAGCTCACCGGGGGAGGTTGGGGCCAACGTCCTGACTTTC. Protein: CASSPGEVGANVLTF.

V is TRBV25-1 and J is TRBJ1-1; a possible D gene is TRBD1 (6 bases). Germline lookup yields CDR1 MGHDK and CDR2 SYGVNS. V lost 7 bases and J 4 bases, leaving 19 bases between the germline ends. This CDR3 contains 15 residues. CDR3 sequence: CASNGPGGRGTEAFF. The CDR3 DNA is TGTGCCAGCAACGGACCTGGGGGGCGAGGCACTGAAGCTTTCTTT.

This clone was seen a single time. J is TRBJ2-2 and V is TRBV7-2, with a possible D match to TRBD1 (6 bases). V was clipped by 3 bases and J by 1 base, with 15 bases between them. The germline V gene has CDR1 SGHTA and CDR2 FQGNSA. The CDR3 loop spans 17 amino acids. The DNA of the CDR3 is TGTGCCAGCAGCTTGGGACACCTTATCATGAACACCGGGGAGCTGTTTTTT. Residues: CASSLGHLIMNTGELFF.

The rearrangement links TRBV5-4 to TRBJ1-3, with D tentatively TRBD1 (5 bases). This CDR3 contains 16 residues. V was pared by 1 base and J by 4 bases, with 15 bases between. Germline-derived CDR1 and CDR2 are SGHNT and YYREEE (reference sequence). CDR3 in amino acids: CASSLKAGLSGNTIYF. The CDR3 DNA follows: TGTGCCAGCAGCTTGAAGGCAGGGCTTTCCGGAAACACCATATATTTT.

This clone showed up just a few times. V is TRBV14 and J is TRBJ2-2, with D tentatively TRBD1 or TRBD2 (5 bases each). The CDR3 has 16 residues. From germline, CDR1 is SGHDN and CDR2 FVKESK. The ends were cut back, 4 bases at V and 5 bases at J, with 17 bases in the middle. CDR3 nucleotide sequence: TGTGCCAGCAGCCCCCGAGGGGCCCGACAGACCGGGGAGCTGTTTTTT. Residues: CASSPRGARQTGELFF.

The count of this clone is one. This chain joins TRBV19 and TRBJ2-5; D is perhaps TRBD1 or TRBD2 (6 bases each). Per the germline V gene, CDR1 is LNHDA and CDR2 is SQIVND (reference sequence). Trimming stripped 4 bases from V and 2 bases from J, with 11 bases between. The CDR3 has 14 residues. The CDR3 protein is CASSSGTYQETQYF. The CDR3 DNA follows: TGTGCCAGTAGTAGCGGGACATATCAAGAGACCCAGTACTTC.

The rearrangement joins TRBV20-1 to TRBJ1-5; D is unresolved. In germline, CDR1 is DFQATT, CDR2 SNEGSKA (reference sequence). The V end was cut by 6 bases, the J end by 9 bases, with 6 bases between. CDR3 length: 9 residues. The CDR3 region has the DNA TGCAGTGCGGGTTCGCCCCAGCATTTT. Protein product: CSAGSPQHF.

The rearrangement links TRBV2 to TRBJ1-4; no definite D call. The CDR3 runs 14 residues. Germline V gene lookup returns CDR1 SNHLY and CDR2 FYNNEI. Trimming left V 1 base short and J 5 bases short, with 8 bases between. CDR3 loop: CASSEVPGNEKLFF. DNA for the CDR3: TGTGCCAGCAGTGAAGTACCTGGAAATGAAAAACTGTTTTTT. Supplemented by reference TRBV2 and TRBJ1-4, the full variable domain reads EPEVTQTPSHQVTQMGQEVILRCVPISNHLYFYWYRQILGQKVEFLVSFYNNEISEKSEIFDDQFSVERPDGSNFTLKIRSTKLEDSAMYFCASSEVPGNEKLFFGSGTQLSVL.

This chain uses TRBV11-3 with TRBJ1-1; the D is unclear. Germline CDR1 is SGHNT and CDR2 is YENEEA. The length of the CDR3 is 14 residues. The germline V and J ends were trimmed by 5 bases and 1 base, with 11 bases remaining between them. CDR3: CASSPSHGNTEAFF. The DNA for the CDR3 is TGTGCCAGCAGCCCCTCGCATGGGAACACTGAAGCTTTCTTT.

The gene calls are TRBV6-2 or TRBV6-3 and TRBJ2-7; 8 bases align to TRBD2. Germline CDR1 is MNHEY and CDR2 is SVGEGT. The CDR3 totals 13 residues. Germline trimming cut 5 bases from V and 7 bases from J; bases unmatched to any gene: 7. CDR3: CASSLGTSSEQYF. The CDR3 DNA follows: TGTGCCAGCAGTCTCGGGACTAGTAGTGAGCAGTACTTC.

The chain links TRBV7-2 to TRBJ1-4; D is undetermined. Germline V CDR1 and CDR2: SGHTA, FQGNSA. The CDR3 is made up of 15 amino acids. V was shortened by 0 bases and J by 5 bases, with 10 bases between the two germline ends. The CDR3 DNA follows: TGTGCCAGCAGCTTAGCGGCACTACCAAATGAAAAACTGTTTTTT. Translating gives CASSLAALPNEKLFF. Variable domain in full (rest from reference TRBV7-2 and TRBJ1-4): GAGVSQSPSNKVTEKGKDVELRCDPISGHTALYWYRQSLGQGLEFLIYFQGNSAPDKSGLPSDRFSAERTGGSVSTLTIQRTQQEDSAVYLCASSLAALPNEKLFFGSGTQLSVL.

The rearrangement links TRBV29-1 to TRBJ2-2; D unclear. Per the germline V gene, CDR1 is SQVTM and CDR2 is ANQGSEA. CDR3 size: 12 residues. Trimming cost V 3 bases and J 5 bases, with 7 bases left between them. The CDR3 region is CSVDSGTGELFF. The CDR3 DNA sequence: TGCAGCGTTGATTCCGGGACCGGGGAGCTGTTTTTT.

The chain joins TRBV28 to TRBJ2-7; D is ambiguous. Germline V gives CDR1 MDHEN, CDR2 SYDVKM. The CDR3 spans 13 residues. Trimming left V 3 bases short and J 1 base short, with 7 bases between. The CDR3 DNA sequence: TGTGCCAGCAGTTTGTACTCATCCTACGAGCAGTACTTC. It specifies CASSLYSSYEQYF.

V and J are TRBV5-1 and TRBJ1-1; 10 nucleotides line up with TRBD1. The CDR3 loop spans 13 amino acids. The V gene end was trimmed by 6 bases and the J gene end by 3 bases; junction bases not matched to a gene: 2. The germline CDR1 and CDR2 sequences are SGHRS and YFSETQ. CDR3 sequence reads: CASIGTGDTEAFF. The CDR3 DNA reads as TGCGCCAGCATCGGGACAGGGGACACTGAAGCTTTCTTT.

The chain couples TRBV25-1 to TRBJ1-1; maybe TRBD1 (5 bases). The CDR3 is 18 residues long. V lost 3 bases and J lost 5, with 25 bases in between. Germline lookup yields CDR1 MGHDK and CDR2 SYGVNS. The CDR3 nucleotides are TGTGCCAGCAGTGATTGGTATATTGGGGGAGAAGGAGAAACTGAAGCTTTCTTT. It encodes CASSDWYIGGEGETEAFF.

This sequence joins TRBV27 and TRBJ2-7; D unresolved. Trimming left V 5 bases short and J 2 bases short, with 13 bases between. This CDR3 region has 14 residues. Germline V gene data show CDR1 as MNHEY and CDR2 as SMNVEV (reference sequence). CDR3 in DNA: TGTGCCAGCAGTCACATTCCGGACCCCTACGAGCAGTACTTC. It specifies CASSHIPDPYEQYF.

The rearrangement uses TRBV6-5 and TRBJ1-2; D remains ambiguous. V was trimmed by 7 bases and J by 6 bases, leaving 21 bases between them. Germline V CDR1 and CDR2: MNHEY, SVGAGI. This CDR3 has 15 amino acids. CDR3 protein: CASTGASGQKNGYTF. For the CDR3, the DNA is TGTGCCAGCACTGGCGCGAGCGGGCAGAAGAATGGCTACACCTTC.

The chain has TRBV19 and TRBJ2-1, with a possible D match to TRBD2 (6 bases). The V gene lost 5 bases and the J gene lost 4 bases, with 15 bases spanning the gap. The CDR3 runs 15 residues. The germline gives CDR1 LNHDA, CDR2 SQIVND (reference sequence). The DNA of the CDR3 is TGTGCCAGTAGTGTTCTAGCGCGTAATTACAATGAGCAGTTCTTC. It is translated as CASSVLARNYNEQFF.

This clone showed up just once. The J gene is TRBJ2-5, the V gene TRBV5-4; TRBD2 aligns across 11 bases. The CDR3 is 14 residues long. The junction had 3 bases not matched to a gene; V was cut back by 3 bases and J by 5 bases. Per germline, CDR1 SGHNT and CDR2 YYREEE (reference sequence). The CDR3 DNA reads TGTGCCAGCAGCTCTGGGACTAGCGGCGAGACCCAGTACTTC. This encodes CASSSGTSGETQYF.

V and J are TRBV18 and TRBJ1-1; D gene unclear. The CDR3 runs 15 residues. V shed 5 bases and J shed 6 bases, with 19 bases lying between them. CDR1 KGHSH and CDR2 LQKENI come from the germline V gene. Here the CDR3 DNA reads TGTGCCAGCTCAGCTTCGCATCCTGTGATGGCTGAAGCTTTCTTT. Translating gives CASSASHPVMAEAFF.

This clone was counted between two and nine times. This rearrangement joins TRBV7-6 to TRBJ2-3, with 11 bases fitting TRBD2. This CDR3 has 16 amino acids. Germline assignment: CDR1 SGHVS and CDR2 FNYEAQ. V lost 2 bases and J lost 3; bases outside the gene matches: 4. The CDR3 spells CASSLKLAGVTDTQYF. The CDR3 nucleotides read TGTGCCAGCAGCTTAAAACTAGCGGGAGTGACAGATACGCAGTATTTT.

The chain has TRBV5-1 and TRBJ2-2; D is ambiguous. Germline V gene data show CDR1 as SGHRS and CDR2 as YFSETQ. V shed 1 base and J shed 5 bases, with 18 bases lying between them. This CDR3 is 17 amino acids long. CDR3 region: CASSLPPPSDFTGELFF. The CDR3 coding sequence is TGCGCCAGCAGCTTGCCCCCGCCGTCAGATTTTACCGGGGAGCTGTTTTTT.

The CDR3 DNA sequence: TGTGCCAGCAGCCCGGAGGGGTCCTATAATTCACCCCTCCACTTT. This codes for CASSPEGSYNSPLHF. The chain carries TRBV14 and TRBJ1-6; maybe TRBD1 (5 bases). CDR1 and CDR2 from the germline V gene are SGHDN and FVKESK. The CDR3 totals 15 residues. The V gene lost 4 bases and the J gene lost 1 base, with 8 bases spanning the gap.

V usage is TRBV4-3 and J usage is TRBJ2-7, with 7 bases that match TRBD2. The trim removed 3 bases at V and 5 bases at J, leaving 4 bases unmatched. CDR1 and CDR2 (germline): LGHNA, YSLEER. This CDR3 region has 13 residues. CDR3 region: CASSQAGVNEQYF. As DNA, the CDR3 is TGCGCCAGCAGCCAGGCGGGAGTCAACGAGCAGTACTTC.